The entry below describes one TCR beta chain. Its antigen is currently unknown. These data belong to a study of cytomegalovirus exposure and HLA in healthy donors. Whole-study findings and limits: A later analysis showed TCR association rates differing by HLA locus, peaking at DRB1 and lowest at HLA-C.

Amplification used 60 Vbeta primers and 13 Jbeta primers. Some clones are missing from TCRdb's copy, which holds only in-frame ones; the method was immunoSEQ multiplex PCR. The data contain about 120,000 clones, 60% to 85% of them singletons. Germline V gene sequence: CDR1 MNHNS, CDR2 SASEGT. The CDR3 has 15 amino acids. The J segment lost 6 bases and the V segment lost 6 bases, leaving 7 bases of the junction unmatched. The V call is TRBV6-1, the J call TRBJ2-1, with 11 bases identical to TRBD2. The sample taken for sequencing was PBMCs. The TCR originated in a woman under 30 in good health and CMV-seronegative. CDR3 in amino acids: CASRNLAGGPNEQFF. The CDR3 region has the DNA TGTGCCAGCAGGAACCTAGCGGGGGGCCCCAATGAGCAGTTCTTC.